This TCR beta chain is drawn from a study of blood T cells in healthy people across ages. This clonotype has a handful of counts. At one end the junction does not follow the germline gene, possibly because of a read error. At least 6 million PBMCs were isolated per sample. A J-beta primer mix and a sample-barcoded 5' primer were used in a second PCR of about 7 to 12 cycles. All samples gave at least 2.5 million CDR3-containing paired-end reads. TCRdb analysed the 5' RACE reads with MiXCR anew, one entry per CDR3 protein. The sample has around 2 million distinct CDR3 sequences, about two fifths seen once. From germline, CDR1 is SEHNR and CDR2 FQNEAQ (reference sequence). CDR3 size: 17 residues.

This receptor was taken from a human donor in good health. Sequencing was done on a sample of blood. The chain links TRBV7-9 to TRBJ1-6, with D unclear. In DNA form, the CDR3 reads TGTGCCGGCAGCTTCATGGAGGGAGGATTCTATAATTCACCCCTCCACTTT. It encodes CAGSFMEGGFYNSPLHF.